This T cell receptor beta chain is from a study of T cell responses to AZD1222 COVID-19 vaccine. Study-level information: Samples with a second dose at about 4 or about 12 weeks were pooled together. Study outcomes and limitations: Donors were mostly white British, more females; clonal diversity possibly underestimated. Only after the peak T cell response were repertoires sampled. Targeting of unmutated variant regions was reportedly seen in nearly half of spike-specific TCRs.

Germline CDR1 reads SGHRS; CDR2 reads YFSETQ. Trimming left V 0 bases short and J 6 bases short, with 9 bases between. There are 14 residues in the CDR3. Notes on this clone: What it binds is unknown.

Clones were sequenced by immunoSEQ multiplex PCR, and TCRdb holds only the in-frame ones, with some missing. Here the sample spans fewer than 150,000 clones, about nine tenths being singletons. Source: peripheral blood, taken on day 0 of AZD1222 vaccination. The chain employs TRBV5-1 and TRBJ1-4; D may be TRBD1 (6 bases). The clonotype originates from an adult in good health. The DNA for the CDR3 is TGCGCCAGCAGCTTGGGGACAGCTTATGAAAAACTGTTTTTT. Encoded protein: CASSLGTAYEKLFF.